This TCR beta chain was obtained from a study of a mutant IDH1 vaccine in newly diagnosed glioma. About the study: Most had both radiotherapy and temozolomide beforehand; others had only one. Study-level findings and limits: Evidence of vaccine-induced immune responses was documented in around 93% of patients. Pseudoprogression appeared independent of alterations in top peripheral clonotypes.

Concerning this clone: No antigen is known for it.

This CDR3 comprises 13 residues. CDR1 is SNHLY and CDR2 is FYNNEI in the germline V gene. With 4 bases removed from V and 11 bases from J, the gap between germline ends came to 15 bases. Noted time point: baseline, week 1 (first vaccination visit). Treatment described: pre-vaccination baseline after standard-of-care therapy. Method: immunoSEQ multiplex PCR; TCRdb's copy keeps in-frame clones and lacks some. The repertoire includes about 34,000 clones, around 83% of them detected once, and about 8.4% sits in the top ten. The sample here was peripheral blood mononuclear cells (PBMCs), taken from a glioma patient treated with radiotherapy, temozolomide or both. The origin of this receptor is a man aged 45-65 years with glioma. Some clones in this sample may be carry-over from other donors' samples. This sequence joins TRBV2 and TRBJ1-5; no clear D. CDR3 residues: CASSARLFKTQHF. CDR3 nucleotides: TGTGCCAGCAGTGCTCGATTATTCAAGACCCAGCATTTT.